A selection of T cell receptor beta chains follows, all from one sample in a study of neurological immune-mediated disorders. TCRdb independently ran MiXCR on the 5' RACE reads; one entry per CDR3 protein. Altogether over 45,000 distinct CDR3 sequences are present, about 3% being singletons, with the ten largest covering under 6%. The sample taken for sequencing was PBMCs. These TCRs come from a man in his forties with multiple sclerosis. The CDR3 runs from the conserved cysteine through the conserved F or W. D genes are given only for firm matches. Some rows mark clone size as missing; the rest say once, few, many or name a class of expanded clone.

>many|TRBJ2-5|NA|TRBV5-1
TGCGCCAGCAGCCAGATGGAGGGCCCAGAGACCCAGTACTTC
CASSQMEGPETQYF
>many|TRBJ2-5|NA|TRBV18
TGTGCCAGCTCACCCGGAGGGTTAGAGACCCAGTACTTC
CASSPGGLETQYF
>many|TRBJ2-5|TRBD2|TRBV20-1
TGCAGTTGGGCGCGGGGGGCCCAAGAGACCCAGTACTTC
CSWARGAQETQYF
>many|TRBJ2-1|NA|TRBV5-1
TGCGCCAGCAGCTTGGGCCAGGTGGGAGACAATGAGCAGTTCTTC
CASSLGQVGDNEQFF
>many|TRBJ1-5|NA|TRBV20-1
TGCAGTGCTAGAGAGTGGGGCGGGCAGGGGATCGGGCAGCCCCAGAATTTT
CSAREWGGQGIGQPQNF
>many|TRBJ1-5|TRBD1|TRBV19
TGTGCCAGTAGAATAGACAGGGGGCCGGATCAGCCCCAGCATTTT
CASRIDRGPDQPQHF
>many|TRBJ1-2|NA|TRBV7-3
TGTGCCAGCAGCTTAAATGCGCCGGGGCACCTCTATGGCTACACCTTC
CASSLNAPGHLYGYTF
>many|TRBJ1-5|NA|TRBV6-2/TRBV6-3
TGTGCCAGCGCCAGGTGGAGCAATCAGCCCCAGCATTTT
CASARWSNQPQHF
>many|TRBJ1-5|TRBD1|TRBV28
TGTGCCAGCACCCATGACAGGGGAGGCGCGTTGCTCAATCAGCCCCAGCATTTT
CASTHDRGGALLNQPQHF
>many|TRBJ2-7|TRBD2|TRBV12-3/TRBV12-4
TGTGCCAGCAGTTTTATTGGACTAGCGACCAACGAGCAGTACTTC
CASSFIGLATNEQYF
>many|TRBJ1-1|TRBD1|TRBV5-1
TGCGCCAGCAGCCCCGGGACAGGGGGAACTGAAGCTTTCTTT
CASSPGTGGTEAFF
>NA|TRBJ2-7|TRBD1|TRBV10-3
TGTGCCACCCTCCGACAGGGGCACTCCTACGAGCAGTACTTC
CATLRQGHSYEQYF
>many|TRBJ1-5|NA|TRBV20-1
TGCAGTGCTAGAGATCCGAGGGGAATGGGTCAGCCCCAGCATTTT
CSARDPRGMGQPQHF
>many|TRBJ2-3|TRBD1|TRBV5-1
TGCGCCAGCAGCCCGACAGGGATCAGCACAGATACGCAGTATTTT
CASSPTGISTDTQYF
>many|TRBJ1-1|NA|TRBV18
TGTGCCAGCTCAAGCGACAGTGAAGCTTTCTTT
CASSSDSEAFF
>NA|TRBJ1-2|NA|TRBV6-6
TGTGCCAGCAGCCCTACACAGAACTATGGCTACACCTTC
CASSPTQNYGYTF
>many|TRBJ2-3|NA|TRBV18
TGTGCCAGCTCCGATAGGAGGACAGATACGCAGTATTTT
CASSDRRTDTQYF
>many|TRBJ2-7|TRBD1|TRBV6-1
TGTGCCAGCAGGGACAGGGGGCACGAGCAGTACTTC
CASRDRGHEQYF
>many|TRBJ2-1|NA|TRBV5-6
TGTGCCAGCAGCCGAAGACTGGTGTACAATGAGCAGTTCTTC
CASSRRLVYNEQFF